This T cell receptor beta chain appears in the sequencing data of a study of T cells in Graves' hyperthyroidism and ophthalmopathy. Study-wide results and caveats: Blood also carried most thyroid clonotypes expanded above 0.001.

Hyperthyroidism of Graves' type that showed no ophthalmopathy progression within 18 months was stable. Hyperthyroidism in the patients, aged 18 to 65, was newly diagnosed and under 2 months in duration. The TCR beta CDR3 regions underwent amplification using RNA transcripts as the source. RT-PCR in the first round (using the HTBI primer set) targeted the TCR CDR3. TCRdb redid the calling of the multiplex PCR reads with MiXCR, one entry per CDR3 protein. Among roughly 100,000 distinct CDR3 sequences listed, roughly 39% were seen once. Germline V gene data show CDR1 as SGHNT and CDR2 as YYREEE (reference sequence). The CDR3 covers 15 residues. Trimming at V came to 4 bases and at J to 4 bases, leaving 7 bases not matched to a gene. Points on this clonotype: What it recognizes is unknown.

The J gene is TRBJ2-7, the V gene TRBV5-4; 11 bases agree with TRBD1. This sequence was found in a woman aged 25 to 39 with Graves' hyperthyroidism. The sample was peripheral blood or thyroid tissue (not recorded which). The CDR3 loop reads CASSGGDRGTYEQYF. CDR3 coding DNA: TGTGCCAGCAGCGGGGGGGACAGGGGGACTTACGAGCAGTACTTC.